This entry lists 21 T cell receptor beta chains sequenced from one sample in a study of regulatory and conventional T cells in RAG deficiency. Produced via immunoSEQ multiplex PCR; TCRdb's table is partial and in-frame only. Of around 37,000 clones listed, about 89% are singletons. The data also belong to a second study, concerning regulatory T cells. That work adds: The PCR used 52 TRBV and 13 TRBJ primers.

Input material: CD8+ T cells sorted from blood. Every receptor here comes from a human donor in good health.

The table lists this clone with a count of one. The genes are TRBV27 and TRBJ2-7; the D is unclear. This CDR3 has 17 amino acids. The germline CDR1 and CDR2 sequences are MNHEY and SMNVEV (reference sequence). V gave up 5 bases and J gave up 2 bases, with 22 bases separating them. Written as DNA, the CDR3 is TGTGCCAGCAGTCCCTTCCCTTGGGCGCACACCACCTACGAGCAGTACTTC. It encodes CASSPFPWAHTTYEQYF.

This chain uses TRBV13 with TRBJ2-1, with D hard to call. The CDR3 extends over 14 amino acids. The germline gives CDR1 PRHDT, CDR2 FYEKMQ (reference sequence). V was shortened by 1 base and J by 8 bases, with 12 bases between the two germline ends. CDR3 loop: CASSLDGVDDEQFF. The CDR3 coding sequence is TGTGCCAGCAGCTTAGATGGAGTCGACGATGAGCAGTTCTTC.

By share, this clone counts as medium-sized (0.01 to 0.1%). V is TRBV6-1 and J is TRBJ1-5, with a tentative D call TRBD1 (5 bases). Trimming took off 2 bases at V and 0 bases at J, with 17 bases between the two ends. This CDR3 has 18 residues. Germline V lookup: CDR1 MNHNS, CDR2 SASEGT. The CDR3 protein is CASSETGRTHYSNQPQHF. CDR3 DNA sequence: TGTGCCAGCAGTGAAACGGGACGGACTCACTATAGCAATCAGCCCCAGCATTTT.

A word on this clone: Its ends do not fully match the called genes, so a read error is possible. The J gene is TRBJ2-7, the V gene TRBV7-2; 9 bases align to TRBD2. This CDR3 contains 14 residues. Germline V gene lookup returns CDR1 SGHTA and CDR2 FQGNSA. CDR3 nucleotides: TGTGCCAGCAGCCTAGCGGGACGCTCCTACGAGCAGTACTTC. Encoded protein: CASSLAGRSYEQYF.

The gene calls are TRBV13 and TRBJ2-7; D could derive from TRBD1 or TRBD2 (6 bases each). The CDR3 is made up of 12 amino acids. Trimming removed 8 bases from V and 3 bases from J, with 11 bases in between. From germline, CDR1 is PRHDT and CDR2 FYEKMQ (reference sequence). In DNA, the CDR3 is TGTGCCAGCGGCAGGGGAGGCTACGAGCAGTACTTC. Protein product: CASGRGGYEQYF.

This chain uses TRBV29-1 with TRBJ2-1, with 9 bases matching TRBD1. V gave up 3 bases and J gave up 7 bases; unmatched junction bases: 4. Germline-derived CDR1 and CDR2 are SQVTM and ANQGSEA. This CDR3 has 13 amino acids. CDR3 bases: TGCAGCGTTGAGGGGACAGGGTTAAATGAGCAGTTCTTC. Its protein is CSVEGTGLNEQFF.

With regard to this clone: This sample also contains other DNA sequences that code for the same CDR3. The chain combines TRBV27 with TRBJ2-2; TRBD1 or TRBD2 may be the D gene (5 bases each). CDR1 is MNHEY and CDR2 is SMNVEV in the germline V gene (reference sequence). This CDR3 contains 13 residues. Trimming stripped 2 bases from V and 8 bases from J, with 9 bases between. CDR3 nucleotide sequence: TGTGCCAGCAGTTTAGTCGGGGCTGGGGAGCTGTTTTTT. It specifies CASSLVGAGELFF.

This clone appeared a few times. The rearrangement links TRBV19 to TRBJ1-6; D gene uncertain. The V gene lost 4 bases and the J gene lost 15 bases, with 16 bases spanning the gap. Looked up from germline, CDR1 is LNHDA and CDR2 is SQIVND (reference sequence). This CDR3 has 13 residues. This CDR3 reads CASSTTLTGVLHF. The CDR3 bases are TGTGCCAGTAGTACTACCTTGACCGGGGTCCTCCACTTT. Full variable domain (rest looked up from reference TRBV19 and TRBJ1-6): DGGITQSPKYLFRKEGQNVTLSCEQNLNHDAMYWYRQDPGQGLRLIYYSQIVNDFQKGDIAEGYSVSREKKESFPLTVTSAQKNPTAFYLCASSTTLTGVLHFGNGTRLTVT.

The V call is TRBV19, the J call TRBJ2-2, with D hard to call. The CDR3 consists of 15 residues. From germline, CDR1 is LNHDA and CDR2 SQIVND (reference sequence). Trimming stripped 3 bases from V and 6 bases from J, with 14 bases between. CDR3 DNA sequence: TGTGCCAGTAGTATCTTGGGGTCCGTCGCCGGGGAGCTGTTTTTT. Its protein is CASSILGSVAGELFF.

The chain uses TRBV5-5 and TRBJ1-5; TRBD1 is a possible D gene (5 bases). CDR1 is SGHKS, CDR2 YYEKEE, per germline (reference sequence). This CDR3 contains 13 residues. Trimming left V 4 bases short and J 7 bases short, with 12 bases between. CDR3 residues: CASSEMGVQPQHF. As DNA, the CDR3 is TGTGCCAGCAGCGAGATGGGGGTCCAGCCCCAGCATTTT.

The CDR3 coding sequence is TGTGCCAGCAGTTTACCTTTGACAGGGGCAGCGGATTCACCCCTCCACTTT. This codes for CASSLPLTGAADSPLHF. The chain links TRBV28 to TRBJ1-6; 8 bases line up with TRBD1. Trimming cost V 2 bases and J 8 bases; bases outside gene matches: 11. The CDR3 is 17 residues long. Germline assignment: CDR1 MDHEN and CDR2 SYDVKM.

The rearrangement links TRBV19 to TRBJ2-7; 9 bases fit TRBD1. V lost 2 bases to trimming and J lost 3 bases; unmatched junction nucleotides: 8. Germline V gene lookup returns CDR1 LNHDA and CDR2 SQIVND (reference sequence). There are 16 residues in the CDR3. The CDR3 DNA reads TGTGCCAGTAGTATACTCCCGGGACAGGGAGACTACGAGCAGTACTTC. It encodes CASSILPGQGDYEQYF. Supplemented by reference TRBV19 and TRBJ2-7, the full variable domain reads DGGITQSPKYLFRKEGQNVTLSCEQNLNHDAMYWYRQDPGQGLRLIYYSQIVNDFQKGDIAEGYSVSREKKESFPLTVTSAQKNPTAFYLCASSILPGQGDYEQYFGPGTRLTVT.

The V and J genes are TRBV5-1 and TRBJ1-4, with TRBD1 as a possible D gene (5 bases). V was cut by 3 bases and J by 5 bases, with 5 bases left in between. The CDR3 consists of 12 residues. Germline loops: CDR1 SGHRS, CDR2 YFSETQ. This chain's CDR3 is CASSWDNEKLFF. The CDR3, as DNA: TGCGCCAGCAGCTGGGACAATGAAAAACTGTTTTTT.

The chain has TRBV18 and TRBJ2-3; 7 positions match TRBD2. The CDR3 runs 17 residues. The V segment lost 2 bases and the J segment 4 bases; nucleotides outside the gene matches: 12. The germline V gene has CDR1 KGHSH and CDR2 LQKENI. The DNA for the CDR3 is TGTGCCAGCTCACCAATCACCGGACTAGAAAGTGCAGATACGCAGTATTTT. Its translation: CASSPITGLESADTQYF.

The chain carries TRBV5-1 and TRBJ2-5; no reliable D call. This CDR3 has 11 amino acids. Trimming pared 1 base from V and 5 bases from J, leaving 3 bases between. Germline V gene lookup returns CDR1 SGHRS and CDR2 YFSETQ. The CDR3 spells CASSLSETQYF. CDR3 sequence (DNA): TGCGCCAGCAGCTTGTCGGAGACCCAGTACTTC.

The chain joins TRBV5-8 to TRBJ1-1; no clear D. Germline V CDR1 and CDR2: SGHTS, YDEGEE. The CDR3 contains 15 residues. Trimming shortened V by 0 bases and J by 2 bases, and 11 bases separated the two germline ends. The CDR3 sequence is CASSLVRVTNTEAFF. CDR3 sequence (DNA): TGTGCCAGCAGCTTGGTTCGGGTCACAAACACTGAAGCTTTCTTT. Using reference TRBV5-8 and TRBJ1-1 for the parts outside the CDR3, the full variable domain is EAGVTQSPTHLIKTRGQQATLRCSPISGHTSVYWYQQALGLGLQFLLWYDEGEERNRGNFPPRFSGRQFPNYSSELNVNALELEDSALYLCASSLVRVTNTEAFFGQGTRLTVV.

The V gene is TRBV2, the J gene TRBJ1-1; D is unclear. V was shortened by 0 bases and J by 6 bases, with 8 bases between the two germline ends. Germline CDR1 is SNHLY and CDR2 is FYNNEI. There are 13 residues in the CDR3. CDR3 sequence: CASSEANLAEAFF. CDR3 DNA sequence: TGTGCCAGCAGTGAAGCGAATTTGGCTGAAGCTTTCTTT.

This clone is a singleton in its sample. V gene TRBV5-1 combines with J gene TRBJ2-7; the match to TRBD1 covers 10 bases. Trimming cost V 0 bases and J 5 bases; bases outside gene matches: 2. The V gene's germline CDR1 is SGHRS and CDR2 YFSETQ. This CDR3 contains 14 residues. CDR3 nucleotide sequence: TGCGCCAGCAGCTTGGGACAGGGGGCTAACGAGCAGTACTTC. It is translated as CASSLGQGANEQYF.

The J gene is TRBJ2-1, the V gene TRBV19; tentative D call: TRBD1 (6 bases). V shed 3 bases and J shed 6 bases, with 12 bases lying between them. Germline loops: CDR1 LNHDA, CDR2 SQIVND (reference sequence). The CDR3 sequence is 14 residues long. CDR3 loop: CASSMGAGINEQFF. In nucleotides, the CDR3 is TGTGCCAGTAGTATGGGGGCCGGAATCAATGAGCAGTTCTTC.

The V gene is TRBV30, the J gene TRBJ2-2; 12 nucleotides match TRBD1. The CDR3 contains 15 residues. V shed 0 bases and J 8 bases; nucleotides not matched to a gene: 4. The V gene's germline CDR1 is GTSNPN and CDR2 SVGIG (reference sequence). Written as DNA, the CDR3 is TGTGCCTGGAGTGTAGGGACAGGGGGCTCGGGGGAGCTGTTTTTT. Its protein is CAWSVGTGGSGELFF.

This chain connects TRBV30 to TRBJ1-2, with D unclear. Germline V lookup: CDR1 GTSNPN, CDR2 SVGIG (reference sequence). The CDR3 is made up of 12 amino acids. With 5 bases removed from V and 8 bases from J, the gap between germline ends came to 15 bases. The CDR3 DNA reads as TGTGCCTGGTGGGCGGAAACAGAGGGCTACACCTTC. It specifies CAWWAETEGYTF.